The clone carrying this T cell receptor beta chain was seen many times. This specimen belongs to a study of early T cells in non-severe SARS-CoV-2 infection. Individually, cDNA molecules had unique molecular identifiers attached to them. One entry per CDR3 protein, called by TCRdb with MiXCR from the 5' RACE reads. Found here are some 40,000 distinct CDR3 sequences, around 5% of them singletons; the top ten hold 25% to 30%. V shed 8 bases and J 4 bases; nucleotides not matched to a gene: 4. This CDR3 region has 12 residues. Per germline, CDR1 SEHNR and CDR2 FQNEAQ (reference sequence). The chain recombines TRBV7-9 with TRBJ1-2; TRBD1 matches at 7 bases. Sequenced material: whole blood. The clonotype originates from an adult who was a healthcare worker with PCR-confirmed SARS-CoV-2 infection or an uninfected control (not recorded which). The CDR3 sequence is CASGDSLYGYTF. The DNA for the CDR3 is TGTGCCAGCGGGGACAGCCTCTATGGCTACACCTTC.